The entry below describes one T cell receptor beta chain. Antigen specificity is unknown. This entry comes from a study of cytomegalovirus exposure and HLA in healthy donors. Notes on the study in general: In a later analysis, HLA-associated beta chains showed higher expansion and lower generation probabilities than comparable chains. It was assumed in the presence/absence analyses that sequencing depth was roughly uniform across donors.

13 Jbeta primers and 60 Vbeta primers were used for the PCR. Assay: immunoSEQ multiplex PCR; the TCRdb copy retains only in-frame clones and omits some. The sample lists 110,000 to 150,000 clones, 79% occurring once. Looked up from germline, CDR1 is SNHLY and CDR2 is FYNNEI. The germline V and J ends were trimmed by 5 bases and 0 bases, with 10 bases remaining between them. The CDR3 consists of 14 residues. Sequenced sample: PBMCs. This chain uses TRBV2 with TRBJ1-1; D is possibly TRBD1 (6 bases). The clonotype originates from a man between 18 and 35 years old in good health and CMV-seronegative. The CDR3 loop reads CASSYWTVNTEAFF. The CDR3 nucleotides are TGTGCCAGCAGTTATTGGACAGTGAACACTGAAGCTTTCTTT.